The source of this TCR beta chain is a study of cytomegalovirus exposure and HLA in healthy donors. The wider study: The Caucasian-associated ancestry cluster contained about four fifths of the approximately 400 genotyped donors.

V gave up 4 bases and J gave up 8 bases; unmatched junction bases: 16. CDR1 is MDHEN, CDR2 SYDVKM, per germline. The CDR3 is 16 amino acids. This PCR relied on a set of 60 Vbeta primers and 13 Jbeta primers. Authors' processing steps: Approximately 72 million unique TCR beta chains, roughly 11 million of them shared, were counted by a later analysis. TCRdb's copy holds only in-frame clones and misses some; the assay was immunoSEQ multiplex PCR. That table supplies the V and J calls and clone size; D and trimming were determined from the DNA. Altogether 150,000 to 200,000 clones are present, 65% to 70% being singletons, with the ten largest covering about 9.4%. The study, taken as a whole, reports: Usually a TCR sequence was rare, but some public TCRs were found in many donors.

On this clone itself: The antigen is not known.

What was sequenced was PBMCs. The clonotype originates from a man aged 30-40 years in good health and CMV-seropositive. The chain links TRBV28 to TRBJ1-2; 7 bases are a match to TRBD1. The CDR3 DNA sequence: TGTGCCAGCAGTTCCCCGGGACAGCCCTCATTAGACGGCTACACCTTC. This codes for CASSSPGQPSLDGYTF.